The entry that follows covers one T cell receptor beta chain sequence. Its specificity is not known. An end of the junction differs from the germline gene, which may be a read error. No cell sorting was done before RNA was extracted from the tissue. Chemotherapy-naive patients with new lung cancer underwent thoracic surgery in China, August–late 2014. Three rounds of nested PCR, following a modified ARM-PCR protocol, produced the TCRbeta library. TCRdb redid the calling of the multiplex PCR reads with MiXCR, one entry per CDR3 protein. The data hold under 150,000 distinct CDR3 sequences, with around 60% observed a single time. The data are from a study of tumor and adjacent non-tumor tissue in lung cancer. Notes on the study in general: Patients with more diverse tumor TCRs had worse survival. Top 100 clones took a larger repertoire share in normal lung. Tumor tissue had significantly higher TCR diversity than normal lung.

This TCR derives from a man aged 55-75 years with small cell lung cancer. The source material was lung tumor tissue.

CDR3 nucleotide sequence: TGTGCCTGCAGCTCCCCTAGCGGGAGAGGGTATGAGCAGTTCTTC. Protein: CACSSPSGRGYEQFF. This chain connects TRBV11-2 to TRBJ2-1, with 10 bases identical to TRBD2. The CDR3 has 15 amino acids. The germline V gene encodes CDR1 SGHAT and CDR2 FQNNGV. Supplemented by reference TRBV11-2 and TRBJ2-1, the full variable domain reads EAGVAQSPRYKIIEKRQSVAFWCNPISGHATLYWYQQILGQGPKLLIQFQNNGVVDDSQLPKDRFSAERLKGVDSTLKIQPAKLEDSAVYLCACSSPSGRGYEQFFGPGTRLTVL.